This T cell receptor (beta chain) was retrieved from a study of STAT3 mutations in large granular lymphocyte leukemia. Whole-study findings and limits: Clonal expansion was inferred from samples taken at other timepoints. Every T-LGLL patient had at least one immunodominant TCRbeta clonotype. Sampling intervals varied between patients and samples.

Points on this clone: Its antigen is currently unknown.

Sequencing was performed with immunoSEQ multiplex PCR; in TCRdb, only in-frame clones are kept and a portion is missing. The table shows some 10,000 clones, with over 75% occurring only once. Sample: peripheral blood mononuclear cells. The sequence derives from a man at least 80 years old with T-cell large granular lymphocyte leukemia. Some clones in this sample may be carry-over from other donors' samples.

The DNA of the CDR3 is TGTGCCAGCACCAGGAGGACAGGGAGCTATGGCTACACCTTC. It specifies CASTRRTGSYGYTF. The V call is TRBV25-1, the J call TRBJ1-2, with TRBD1 matching over 8 bases. V trimming: 7 bases; J trimming: 4 bases; junction bases outside the gene matches: 8. CDR1 is MGHDK and CDR2 is SYGVNS in the germline V gene. CDR3 length: 14 residues.